A selection of T cell receptor beta chains follows, all from one sample in a study of control samples from healthy donors and cancer patients. Clones were read by immunoSEQ multiplex PCR, and TCRdb kept only the in-frame ones, dropping some. The sample gives approximately 83,000 clones, more than 85% of which show up once; approximately 1.5% is in the top ten. Sequences were obtained from blood. These receptors were collected from a woman aged 30 to 39 in good health. CDR3s include the opening cysteine and the closing phenylalanine or tryptophan. D genes are given only for firm matches. A clone size is listed for some rows: how often the clone was seen (once, few, many), or a class if it is expanded.

size: .
J: TRBJ1-2
D: .
V: TRBV12-3/TRBV12-4
DNA: TGTGCCAGCATCCTCGACAACTATGGCTACACCTTC
CDR3: CASILDNYGYTF

size: once
J: TRBJ2-3
D: .
V: TRBV21-1
DNA: TGTGCCAGCAGCAAAGCCCTGGATTCTTCGGCTTCACACAGCACAGATACGCAGTATTTT
CDR3: CASSKALDSSASHSTDTQYF

size: .
J: TRBJ1-2
D: .
V: TRBV19
DNA: TGTGCCAGTAGTCGGTCGACACCCCTAAAGGATGGCTACACCTTC
CDR3: CASSRSTPLKDGYTF

size: .
J: TRBJ2-7
D: TRBD2
V: TRBV5-6
DNA: TGTGCCAGCAGCCTCAGCGGGAGCTTCTACGAGCAGTACTTC
CDR3: CASSLSGSFYEQYF

size: .
J: TRBJ2-2
D: TRBD1
V: TRBV4-2
DNA: TGTGCCAGCAGCTACTCCGGGACAGGGGGGGGAACCGGGGAGCTGTTTTTT
CDR3: CASSYSGTGGGTGELFF

size: .
J: TRBJ2-1
D: TRBD2
V: TRBV29-1
DNA: TGCAGCGCCTACACCGGGACTAGCGGAATGAGCTCCTACAATGAGCAGTTCTTC
CDR3: CSAYTGTSGMSSYNEQFF

size: once
J: TRBJ1-1
D: .
V: TRBV12-3/TRBV12-4
DNA: TGTGCCAGCAGTTTTTCGTTGATGCCGGGTGCTTTCTTT
CDR3: CASSFSLMPGAFF

size: once
J: TRBJ1-2
D: .
V: TRBV5-1
DNA: TGCGCCAGCAGCTTCACCCCAGGTCTCCAGCAGGTCTCTGGCTACACCTTC
CDR3: CASSFTPGLQQVSGYTF

size: .
J: TRBJ1-2
D: .
V: TRBV7-9
DNA: TGTGCCGTCGGGGGGTATGGCTACACCTTC
CDR3: CAVGGYGYTF

size: .
J: TRBJ1-6
D: .
V: TRBV7-3
DNA: TGTGCCAGCAGCTTAACTGCAGATTCACCCCTCCACTTT
CDR3: CASSLTADSPLHF

size: .
J: TRBJ2-7
D: TRBD2
V: TRBV13
DNA: TGTGCCAGCAGCAACACGGGGACTAGCAGGTCCTACGAGCAGTACTTC
CDR3: CASSNTGTSRSYEQYF

size: .
J: TRBJ2-5
D: .
V: TRBV2
DNA: TGTGCCAGCAGTTCCGGAGAGACCCAGTACTTC
CDR3: CASSSGETQYF

size: .
J: TRBJ1-5
D: .
V: TRBV6-5
DNA: TGTGCCAGCAGGGCAGGCAGCCAGCCCCAGCATTTT
CDR3: CASRAGSQPQHF

size: .
J: TRBJ2-1
D: TRBD1
V: TRBV29-1
DNA: TGCAGCGTACCGACCCAGGGGGTCAATGAGCAGTTCTTC
CDR3: CSVPTQGVNEQFF

size: .
J: TRBJ1-5
D: .
V: TRBV3-1/TRBV3-2
DNA: TGTGCCAGCAGCCGCGGGATTAGGCAGCCCCAGCATTTT
CDR3: CASSRGIRQPQHF

size: .
J: TRBJ2-7
D: .
V: TRBV5-1
DNA: TGCGCCAGCAGCTTGGGGAGCAGCCCCTACGAGCAGTACTTC
CDR3: CASSLGSSPYEQYF

size: .
J: TRBJ2-1
D: .
V: TRBV5-1
DNA: TGCGCCAGCAGTCTACTCCCCATAATGGTCAATGAGCAGTTCTTC
CDR3: CASSLLPIMVNEQFF

size: .
J: TRBJ1-5
D: TRBD1
V: TRBV5-5
DNA: TGTGCCAGCAGCCTCCTCGGGGACAGTAGCAATCAGCCCCAGCATTTT
CDR3: CASSLLGDSSNQPQHF

size: .
J: TRBJ1-6
D: .
V: TRBV18
DNA: TGTGCCAGCTCACCACCCTCAGCCAATTCACCCCTCCACTTT
CDR3: CASSPPSANSPLHF

size: .
J: TRBJ1-5
D: .
V: TRBV27
DNA: TGTGCCAGCAGTTCGCTCATGGGCAATCAGCCCCAGCATTTT
CDR3: CASSSLMGNQPQHF

size: .
J: TRBJ2-5
D: TRBD2
V: TRBV5-6
DNA: TGTGCCAGCAGCTTGGGTCGGGAGGAGGAGACCCAGTACTTC
CDR3: CASSLGREEETQYF

size: .
J: TRBJ1-1
D: .
V: TRBV5-5
DNA: TGTGCCAGCAGCCTAGTGGGGGGGAACACTGAAGCTTTCTTT
CDR3: CASSLVGGNTEAFF

size: .
J: TRBJ2-3
D: .
V: TRBV5-4
DNA: TGTGCCAGCAGCTTGGAATTGCTCACAGATACGCAGTATTTT
CDR3: CASSLELLTDTQYF

size: .
J: TRBJ2-5
D: TRBD2
V: TRBV4-1
DNA: TGCGCCAGCAGCCAAGAATTGCCCGGGCTAGCGGGGCAAGAGACCCAGTACTTC
CDR3: CASSQELPGLAGQETQYF

size: .
J: TRBJ1-6
D: TRBD1
V: TRBV6-6
DNA: TGTGCCAGCAGAAACGACAGGGCCAGTTATTCACCCCTCCACTTT
CDR3: CASRNDRASYSPLHF

size: .
J: TRBJ2-1
D: .
V: TRBV28
DNA: TGTGCCAGCAGCCTGGGACCCGGTGGGAACAATGAGCAGTTCTTC
CDR3: CASSLGPGGNNEQFF

size: once
J: TRBJ1-5
D: TRBD1
V: TRBV2
DNA: TGTGCCAGCAGGAGGGGGACAGGGAAGAATCAGCCCCAGCATTTT
CDR3: CASRRGTGKNQPQHF

size: .
J: TRBJ1-2
D: .
V: TRBV5-5
DNA: TGTGCCAGCAGCTTTTCGACAGATAACTATGGCTACACCTTC
CDR3: CASSFSTDNYGYTF

size: .
J: TRBJ1-2
D: .
V: TRBV6-6
DNA: TGTGCCAGCAGTTCACCGGAATGGCCATATGGCTACACCTTC
CDR3: CASSSPEWPYGYTF

size: .
J: TRBJ1-1
D: TRBD1
V: TRBV11-3
DNA: TGTGCCAGCAGCTTAGACCCGGGACAGAGGGTCACTGAAGCTTTCTTT
CDR3: CASSLDPGQRVTEAFF

size: .
J: TRBJ1-1
D: .
V: TRBV6-1
DNA: TGTGCCAGCAGTGAAATTACAGGGTCGAGTGAAGCTTTCTTT
CDR3: CASSEITGSSEAFF

size: .
J: TRBJ1-5
D: TRBD1
V: TRBV6-2/TRBV6-3
DNA: TGTGCCAGCACCCCAGGGGGAAGCAATCAGCCCCAGCATTTT
CDR3: CASTPGGSNQPQHF

size: .
J: TRBJ1-2
D: .
V: TRBV19
DNA: TGTGCCAGTAGTAACAGGGAGTCGAGGGGCTACACCTTC
CDR3: CASSNRESRGYTF

size: .
J: TRBJ1-1
D: .
V: TRBV12-5
DNA: TGTGCTAGTGGTTTGGTCCCGCCGCCCTTCATGAACACTGAAGCTTTCTTT
CDR3: CASGLVPPPFMNTEAFF

size: .
J: TRBJ2-7
D: TRBD1
V: TRBV7-6
DNA: TGTGCCAGCAGCTTAGATTACAGGGGTGAGCAGTACTTC
CDR3: CASSLDYRGEQYF

size: .
J: TRBJ1-6
D: .
V: TRBV6-1
DNA: TGTGCCAGCAGTGAAGCGGGAAATTCACCCCTCCACTTT
CDR3: CASSEAGNSPLHF

size: .
J: TRBJ2-1
D: TRBD2
V: TRBV4-1
DNA: TGCGCCAGCAGTCGGGACTATAGCTCCTACAATGAGCAGTTCTTC
CDR3: CASSRDYSSYNEQFF

size: .
J: TRBJ1-1
D: .
V: TRBV19
DNA: TGTGCCAGCAGTATGTTGTGGGGCACTGAAGCTTTCTTT
CDR3: CASSMLWGTEAFF

size: .
J: TRBJ1-1
D: TRBD1
V: TRBV28
DNA: TGTGCCAGCAGTTTACTGACAGGGGGAATAACTGAAGCTTTCTTT
CDR3: CASSLLTGGITEAFF

size: .
J: TRBJ1-2
D: TRBD1
V: TRBV7-3
DNA: TGTGCCAGCAGCTTAACAGGACAGGACTATGGCTACACCTTC
CDR3: CASSLTGQDYGYTF

size: .
J: TRBJ1-4
D: .
V: TRBV6-1
DNA: TGTGCCAGCAGTGAATTGGGGGGATCTAATGAAAAACTGTTTTTT
CDR3: CASSELGGSNEKLFF

size: once
J: TRBJ2-5
D: TRBD2
V: TRBV5-1
DNA: TGCGCCAGCACGAGCGGGAGCGGCGAGACCCAGTACTTC
CDR3: CASTSGSGETQYF

size: .
J: TRBJ2-5
D: .
V: TRBV11-3
DNA: TGTGCCAGCAGCTCCACCGGCGACCGTCGCGGGGAGACCCAGTACTTC
CDR3: CASSSTGDRRGETQYF

size: .
J: TRBJ1-1
D: .
V: TRBV7-9
DNA: TGTGCCAGCAGCTTAGATGGAGGGTGGCTCACTGAAGCTTTCTTT
CDR3: CASSLDGGWLTEAFF

size: .
J: TRBJ2-7
D: .
V: TRBV6-5
DNA: TGTGCCAGCAGTTACAGGGTCCAACAGAGCTACGAGCAGTACTTC
CDR3: CASSYRVQQSYEQYF

size: .
J: TRBJ2-7
D: .
V: TRBV29-1
DNA: TGCAGCGTTGAAAGGATTGGGAACGTCTACGAGCAGTACTTC
CDR3: CSVERIGNVYEQYF

size: .
J: TRBJ2-3
D: TRBD2
V: TRBV6-4
DNA: TGTGCCAGCAGAATCGGGAGGCCGGGGTATACGCAGTATTTT
CDR3: CASRIGRPGYTQYF

size: .
J: TRBJ1-2
D: TRBD1
V: TRBV6-6
DNA: TGTGCCAGCAGAAAGAGAGGGGTGGACAGGGTGGGTGGCTACACCTTC
CDR3: CASRKRGVDRVGGYTF

size: .
J: TRBJ1-1
D: .
V: TRBV10-2
DNA: TGCGCCAGCAGTGACTCGGGCAGGGGGAACACTGAAGCTTTCTTT
CDR3: CASSDSGRGNTEAFF

size: once
J: TRBJ2-1
D: TRBD1
V: TRBV5-1
DNA: TGCGCCAGCAGCCCGGGGACAGGGGTCAACAATGAGCAGTTCTTC
CDR3: CASSPGTGVNNEQFF

size: .
J: TRBJ1-2
D: .
V: TRBV2
DNA: TGTGCCAGCATGAGGACGGCAGCTAACTATGGCTACACCTTC
CDR3: CASMRTAANYGYTF

size: .
J: TRBJ2-2
D: .
V: TRBV15
DNA: TGTGCCACCAGCTCGTCCGAGACCGGGGAGCTGTTTTTT
CDR3: CATSSSETGELFF

size: .
J: TRBJ1-3
D: .
V: TRBV9
DNA: TGTGCCAGCAGCGAGGTAGGGGATGGAGGCACCATATATTTT
CDR3: CASSEVGDGGTIYF

size: .
J: TRBJ2-5
D: .
V: TRBV6-1
DNA: TGTGCCAGCAGTGAAGGAATGGGGATGAGAGAGACCCAGTACTTC
CDR3: CASSEGMGMRETQYF

size: .
J: TRBJ1-6
D: .
V: TRBV20-1
DNA: TGCAGTGCTAGTACGCTGGGTTCACCCCTCCACTTT
CDR3: CSASTLGSPLHF

size: .
J: TRBJ1-4
D: TRBD1
V: TRBV7-8
DNA: TGTGCCAGCAGCCCCAGGACAGGGGGAGAAAAACTGTTTTTT
CDR3: CASSPRTGGEKLFF

size: .
J: TRBJ1-2
D: .
V: TRBV3-1/TRBV3-2
DNA: TGTGCCAGCAGCCATTCGACAGACCCTTATGGCTACACCTTC
CDR3: CASSHSTDPYGYTF

size: .
J: TRBJ2-1
D: TRBD2
V: TRBV11-3
DNA: TGTGCCAGCAGCTTCTGGACTAGCGGGAGTGACAATGAGCAGTTCTTC
CDR3: CASSFWTSGSDNEQFF

size: .
J: TRBJ2-1
D: .
V: TRBV5-1
DNA: TGCGCCAGCAGCTCCGGGATGAACTACAATGAGCAGTTCTTC
CDR3: CASSSGMNYNEQFF

size: once
J: TRBJ2-1
D: .
V: TRBV27
DNA: TGTGCCAGCAGTAAACAGGGTAGTTCCTACAATGAGCAGTTCTTC
CDR3: CASSKQGSSYNEQFF